What follows are 16 T cell receptor beta chains derived from one specimen sequenced in a study of identifying expanded T cells in peripheral blood. Libraries were prepared by immunoSEQ multiplex PCR; TCRdb keeps only in-frame clonotypes and omits some of them. The table includes approximately 100,000 clones, about 88% detected once. The sample was blood. Every receptor here comes from a person aged 18-70 years in good health.

V is TRBV7-9 and J is TRBJ2-1; D is uncertain. This CDR3 is built from 14 residues. The V gene lost 1 base and the J gene lost 0 bases, with 4 bases spanning the gap. CDR1 is SEHNR and CDR2 is FQNEAQ in the germline V gene (reference sequence). In nucleotides, the CDR3 is TGTGCCAGCAGCTTAGAGAGCTCCTACAATGAGCAGTTCTTC. Protein product: CASSLESSYNEQFF.

This rearrangement joins TRBV28 to TRBJ2-5; D ambiguous. Germline V CDR1 and CDR2: MDHEN, SYDVKM. The CDR3 covers 16 residues. Trimming left V 2 bases short and J 4 bases short, with 17 bases between. In nucleotides, the CDR3 is TGTGCCAGCAGTTTACCGGGCTCATTTTCCCCAGAGACCCAGTACTTC. Translating gives CASSLPGSFSPETQYF.

The rearrangement joins TRBV21-1 to TRBJ2-1; the tabulated D call, TRBD2, remains unverified against the DNA. TRBV21-1 is termed a pseudogene. CDR3 length: 19 amino acids. The CDR3 here is CASTSGEREATSSYNEQFF. The DNA of the CDR3 is TGTGCCAGCACCTCTGGAGAGCGGGAGGCCACTAGCTCCTACAATGAGCAGTTCTTC.

The chain combines TRBV2 with TRBJ2-7, with 12 positions matching TRBD1. CDR3 length equals 16 residues. V was clipped by 7 bases and J by 3 bases; unmatched bases: 10. The V gene's germline CDR1 is SNHLY and CDR2 FYNNEI. In DNA, the CDR3 is TGTGCCAGCACTGCCCCGGGACAGGGGGCGGACTACGAGCAGTACTTC. Translating it yields CASTAPGQGADYEQYF.

This chain uses TRBV6-5 with TRBJ2-4, with TRBD1 matching 9 bases. There are 16 residues in the CDR3. Germline trimming cut 3 bases from V and 8 bases from J; bases unmatched to any gene: 11. Per the germline V gene, CDR1 is MNHEY and CDR2 is SVGAGI. CDR3 in amino acids: CASSYRPGTGSDIQYF. The CDR3 bases are TGTGCCAGCAGTTATCGGCCCGGGACAGGGAGCGACATTCAGTACTTC.

This chain links TRBV6-6 with TRBJ2-7; D is perhaps TRBD2 (7 bases). Trimming stripped 0 bases from V and 3 bases from J, with 12 bases between. This CDR3 region has 15 residues. From germline, CDR1 is MNHNY and CDR2 SVGAGI (reference sequence). The CDR3 protein is CASSYSGGGSYEQYF. In nucleotides, the CDR3 is TGTGCCAGCAGTTACTCTGGGGGGGGCAGCTACGAGCAGTACTTC.

The chain has TRBV27 and TRBJ1-2; a possible D gene is TRBD1 (5 bases). V lost 2 bases and J lost 2, with 6 bases in between. The CDR3 is made up of 13 amino acids. Germline CDR1 is MNHEY and CDR2 is SMNVEV (reference sequence). As DNA, the CDR3 is TGTGCCAGCAGTTTAGCAGGGAACTATGGCTACACCTTC. Amino acid sequence: CASSLAGNYGYTF.

The chain recombines TRBV18 with TRBJ1-2, with a tentative D call TRBD1 (6 bases). The length of the CDR3 is 14 residues. The germline V gene encodes CDR1 KGHSH and CDR2 LQKENI. V lost 0 bases and J lost 2, with 7 bases in between. CDR3 in DNA: TGTGCCAGCTCACCACCGGGGGCGAACTATGGCTACACCTTC. This sequence encodes CASSPPGANYGYTF.

The chain combines TRBV2 with TRBJ2-2; D gene ambiguous. The CDR3 is 14 amino acids. The germline V gene has CDR1 SNHLY and CDR2 FYNNEI. V was shortened by 5 bases and J by 3 bases, with 10 bases between the two germline ends. The CDR3 loop reads CASSPILDTGELFF. The CDR3 nucleotides are TGTGCCAGCAGTCCTATCCTTGACACCGGGGAGCTGTTTTTT.

This chain links TRBV20-1 with TRBJ1-2; D gene ambiguous. The germline V gene has CDR1 DFQATT and CDR2 SNEGSKA (reference sequence). V was clipped by 5 bases and J by 8 bases, with 6 bases between them. The CDR3 has 9 residues. CDR3 region: CSAQLGYTF. In DNA, the CDR3 is TGCAGTGCTCAATTAGGCTACACCTTC.

The gene calls are TRBV19 and TRBJ2-7; perhaps TRBD1 as D (6 bases). Per the germline V gene, CDR1 is LNHDA and CDR2 is SQIVND (reference sequence). Trimming took off 5 bases at V and 4 bases at J, with 15 bases between the two ends. The length of the CDR3 is 14 residues. This chain's CDR3 is CASSDQTGKYEQYF. The CDR3 nucleotides read TGTGCCAGTAGTGACCAGACAGGAAAATACGAGCAGTACTTC.

The rearrangement joins TRBV5-1 to TRBJ1-2; unclear D gene. V lost 0 bases to trimming and J lost 4 bases, with 19 bases between them. The germline V gene encodes CDR1 SGHRS and CDR2 YFSETQ. The CDR3 spans 17 residues. CDR3: CASSLVGPRSPPYGYTF. The CDR3 nucleotides read TGCGCCAGCAGCTTGGTAGGACCCCGTTCCCCGCCCTATGGCTACACCTTC. Drawing the rest from reference TRBV5-1 and TRBJ1-2, the complete variable domain is KAGVTQTPRYLIKTRGQQVTLSCSPISGHRSVSWYQQTPGQGLQFLFEYFSETQRNKGNFPGRFSGRQFSNSRSEMNVSTLELGDSALYLCASSLVGPRSPPYGYTFGSGTRLTVV.

The rearrangement links TRBV28 to TRBJ2-1; D may match TRBD1 or TRBD2 (5 bases each). This CDR3 region has 12 residues. Germline CDR1 and CDR2: MDHEN and SYDVKM. Trimming left V 2 bases short and J 6 bases short, with 5 bases between. CDR3 sequence: CASSLGTNEQFF. CDR3 nucleotides: TGTGCCAGCAGTTTAGGGACCAATGAGCAGTTCTTC.

The chain couples TRBV6-1 to TRBJ2-5; the match to TRBD2 covers 10 bases. The CDR3 is 15 residues long. CDR1 and CDR2 (germline): MNHNS, SASEGT. V lost 1 base and J lost 4; bases outside the gene matches: 3. CDR3 DNA sequence: TGTGCCAGCAGTGAAGAACTAGCGGGACGAGAGACCCAGTACTTC. Its translation is CASSEELAGRETQYF.

The V gene is TRBV7-9, the J gene TRBJ2-1; tentative D call: TRBD2 (5 bases). The CDR3 length is 16 residues. Trimming removed 3 bases at V and 3 bases at J, with 15 bases between. From germline, CDR1 is SEHNR and CDR2 FQNEAQ (reference sequence). The CDR3 nucleotides read TGTGCCAGCAGCTTTCCTTCGGGGTTTGGCTACAATGAGCAGTTCTTC. Translation gives CASSFPSGFGYNEQFF.

This sequence joins TRBV6-1 and TRBJ2-7; no reliable D call. The germline CDR1 and CDR2 sequences are MNHNS and SASEGT. The V gene lost 6 bases and the J gene lost 0 bases, with 15 bases spanning the gap. The CDR3 extends over 15 amino acids. CDR3 amino acids: CASRMVQQSSYEQYF. The CDR3 coding sequence is TGTGCCAGCAGAATGGTCCAACAGAGCTCCTACGAGCAGTACTTC.